These 18 T cell receptor beta chains share one sample of origin, sequenced in a study of shared clonotypes between healthy human individuals (TCRdb year 2020). The protocol used for the library was the immunoSEQ multiplex PCR assay. What TCRdb holds here is the immuneACCESS table cut down to in-frame rearrangements. Part of the clones is not present; checked against another copy, under half of the missing clones reflect an unresolved V gene, and the others are unexplained. Here the sample has hundreds of thousands of clones; approximately 96% occur a single time. Around 0.29% of the sample goes to the ten largest clones. The source material was memory CD8+ T cells sorted from blood. The sample's cell subset or site label is to be understood as: CD45RO+ cells pooled with CCR7-negative TemRA cells. Receptor source: a man in his thirties or forties in good health.

The chain joins TRBV7-3 to TRBJ1-5; no reliable D call. This CDR3 has 13 residues. V dropped 5 bases and J dropped 4 bases, with 9 bases sitting between them. The germline V gene encodes CDR1 SGHTA and CDR2 FQGTGA. The DNA of the CDR3 is TGTGCCAGCAGCAAAGACTTAAATCAGCCCCAGCATTTT. The encoded protein is CASSKDLNQPQHF. Combining the CDR3 with reference TRBV7-3 and TRBJ1-5 gives the whole variable domain GAGVSQTPSNKVTEKGKYVELRCDPISGHTALYWYRQSLGQGPEFLIYFQGTGAADDSGLPNDRFFAVRPEGSVSTLKIQRTERGDSAVYLCASSKDLNQPQHFGDGTRLSIL.

V and J are TRBV7-3 and TRBJ1-1; TRBD1 might be the D (5 bases). CDR3 length: 14 residues. Germline V gives CDR1 SGHTA, CDR2 FQGTGA. With 5 bases removed from V and 3 bases from J, the gap between germline ends came to 13 bases. CDR3 DNA sequence: TGTGCCAGCAGCCCGACGTGGGGGGACACTGAAGCTTTCTTT. It specifies CASSPTWGDTEAFF.

The chain links TRBV5-4 to TRBJ2-5; a weak D match, TRBD1 (5 bases). This CDR3 has 13 residues. Looked up from germline, CDR1 is SGHNT and CDR2 is YYREEE (reference sequence). V was trimmed by 0 bases and J by 5 bases, leaving 8 bases between them. The CDR3 nucleotides are TGTGCCAGCAGCTTGGCCAGGGCGGAGACCCAGTACTTC. Translating gives CASSLARAETQYF.

The chain is built from TRBV9 and TRBJ2-1; TRBD2 might be the D (5 bases). Germline CDR1 and CDR2: SGDLS and YYNGEE. V lost 0 bases to trimming and J lost 4 bases, with 11 bases between them. The CDR3 is 15 amino acids. CDR3: CASSVEGSAYNEQFF. The CDR3 coding sequence is TGTGCCAGCAGCGTAGAAGGTAGCGCATACAATGAGCAGTTCTTC.

V is TRBV30 and J is TRBJ1-4; TRBD1 matches at 8 bases. Per germline, CDR1 GTSNPN and CDR2 SVGIG (reference sequence). The CDR3 consists of 13 residues. V lost 8 bases and J lost 5; bases outside the gene matches: 7. The CDR3 reads CAAGQGWNEKLFF. CDR3 in DNA: TGTGCCGCCGGACAGGGTTGGAATGAAAAACTGTTTTTT.

Comments on this clone: The same CDR3 can be traced to other DNA sequences in this sample. The genes are TRBV18 and TRBJ2-7; D not resolved. Germline values: CDR1 KGHSH, CDR2 LQKENI. Trimming took 3 bases from V and 4 from J, leaving 7 bases between them. The CDR3 totals 12 residues. The CDR3 DNA sequence: TGTGCCAGCTCACCCGGTTCTTACGAGCAGTACTTC. Protein product: CASSPGSYEQYF.

This rearrangement joins TRBV5-1 to TRBJ2-7, with 15 bases lining up with TRBD2. The CDR3 has 16 amino acids. V lost 4 bases and J lost 6; bases outside the gene matches: 8. CDR1 is SGHRS, CDR2 YFSETQ, per germline. This CDR3 reads CASSGGLAGGGSEQYF. DNA of the CDR3: TGCGCCAGCAGCGGGGGACTAGCGGGAGGCGGGAGCGAGCAGTACTTC.

J is TRBJ1-2 and V is TRBV13, with a tentative D call TRBD1 (6 bases). Germline lookup yields CDR1 PRHDT and CDR2 FYEKMQ (reference sequence). The CDR3 is 18 amino acids. The V end was cut by 5 bases, the J end by 3 bases, with 25 bases between. The CDR3 protein is CASSPGTGIPLSYYGYTF. The CDR3 region has the DNA TGTGCCAGCAGCCCCGGAACAGGGATCCCACTGAGTTACTATGGCTACACCTTC.

The gene calls are TRBV19 and TRBJ1-5; D is perhaps TRBD1 (5 bases). Germline V lookup: CDR1 LNHDA, CDR2 SQIVND (reference sequence). The CDR3 runs to 16 residues. V gave up 5 bases and J gave up 3 bases, with 17 bases separating them. The CDR3 loop reads CASSVVWGDINQPQHF. CDR3 sequence (DNA): TGTGCCAGTAGTGTTGTTTGGGGCGATATCAATCAGCCCCAGCATTTT.

This chain connects TRBV11-2 to TRBJ2-1; 9 nucleotides align to TRBD2. CDR1 and CDR2 from the germline V gene are SGHAT and FQNNGV. This CDR3 has 14 amino acids. J was trimmed by 5 bases and V by 7 bases; bases with no gene match: 6. The DNA of the CDR3 is TGTGCCAGCAAGAGGCGGGAGGGTGACAATGAGCAGTTCTTC. It is translated as CASKRREGDNEQFF.

V and J are TRBV18 and TRBJ2-3; D is unresolved. Germline-derived CDR1 and CDR2 are KGHSH and LQKENI. V shed 6 bases and J shed 4 bases, with 11 bases lying between them. The CDR3 consists of 13 residues. The CDR3 loop reads CASSSNRADTQYF. In DNA, the CDR3 is TGTGCCAGCTCTTCAAATCGGGCAGATACGCAGTATTTT.

This chain uses TRBV2 with TRBJ2-7, with D possibly TRBD1 on 5 matching bases. The CDR3 loop spans 15 amino acids. Between the trimmed V and J ends, which lost 7 bases and 5 bases, there was a span of 21 bases. The germline gives CDR1 SNHLY, CDR2 FYNNEI. The CDR3 spells CASIKGAYVSHEQYF. In DNA form, the CDR3 reads TGTGCCAGCATTAAAGGGGCCTACGTAAGCCACGAGCAGTACTTC.

This clone showed up just once. V usage is TRBV2 and J usage is TRBJ2-7; a possible D gene is TRBD2 (6 bases). The V end was cut by 6 bases, the J end by 6 bases, with 21 bases between. The CDR3 length is 15 residues. CDR1 is SNHLY, CDR2 FYNNEI, per germline. As DNA, the CDR3 is TGTGCCAGCAGACCCGACCATCGACTAGTCCCCGAGCAGTACTTC. It yields the protein CASRPDHRLVPEQYF.

This clone was counted a single time. The chain links TRBV28 to TRBJ2-5, with D unresolved. Germline values: CDR1 MDHEN, CDR2 SYDVKM. Trimming took off 6 bases at V and 5 bases at J, with 19 bases between the two ends. CDR3 size: 15 residues. The DNA for the CDR3 is TGTGCCAGCAGCCACGAGGTCTCCAGCGTTGAGACCCAGTACTTC. Encoded protein: CASSHEVSSVETQYF.

V and J are TRBV19 and TRBJ1-3, with TRBD1 as a possible D gene (5 bases). Germline V lookup: CDR1 LNHDA, CDR2 SQIVND (reference sequence). The CDR3 has 13 residues. The V end was cut by 6 bases, the J end by 4 bases, with 10 bases between. The DNA for the CDR3 is TGTGCCAGTAGCCGGACACCAGGAAACACCATATATTTT. Translation: CASSRTPGNTIYF.

V usage is TRBV4-1 and J usage is TRBJ2-3; D is uncertain. Trimming took 0 bases from V and 2 from J, leaving 3 bases between them. The germline gives CDR1 MGHRA, CDR2 YSYEKL. The CDR3 runs to 13 residues. The CDR3 nucleotides are TGCGCCAGCAGCCAAGAACCCACAGATACGCAGTATTTT. It translates to CASSQEPTDTQYF.

V is TRBV27 and J is TRBJ2-6, with TRBD2 as a possible D gene (5 bases). The CDR3 length is 14 residues. Germline V gives CDR1 MNHEY, CDR2 SMNVEV (reference sequence). V was clipped by 4 bases and J by 1 base, with 5 bases between them. This CDR3 is CASSSGSGANVLTF. CDR3 sequence (DNA): TGTGCCAGCAGTTCGGGGTCTGGGGCCAACGTCCTGACTTTC.

The V gene is TRBV19, the J gene TRBJ2-7; no clear D. Germline V lookup: CDR1 LNHDA, CDR2 SQIVND (reference sequence). The V end was cut by 2 bases, the J end by 0 bases, with 14 bases between. The CDR3 is 16 residues long. The CDR3 spells CASSIRVGSSSYEQYF. Written as DNA, the CDR3 is TGTGCCAGTAGTATAAGGGTAGGATCGAGCTCCTACGAGCAGTACTTC.